This section outlines one T cell receptor beta chain sequence together with its context. The antigen remains undetermined. The CDR3 runs 15 residues. Trimming removed 3 bases from V and 5 bases from J; junction bases left unmatched: 6. Per germline, CDR1 MGHRA and CDR2 YSYEKL. This sample was included in a study of T cell repertoires in cytomegalovirus infection. The study's findings and limits: HLA-C-restricted CMV-specific TCR beta clonotypes prevailed in the ex vivo response.

MiXCR, run by TCRdb on the reads, gives a single entry per CDR3 protein. Of about 890,000 distinct CDR3 sequences listed, around 32% are singletons. The starting material was cultured CD8+ T cells from PBMCs, obtained from culture after CMV antigen stimulation. J is TRBJ2-5 and V is TRBV4-1, with TRBD1 identical over 10 bases. The source is a human donor in good health (CMV status not recorded). Some clones in this sample may be carry-over from other donors' samples. The CDR3 loop reads CASSQTGGLVETQYF. The CDR3 nucleotides read TGCGCCAGCAGCCAGACAGGGGGCCTGGTGGAGACCCAGTACTTC.